The clone carrying this TCR beta chain was picked up a small number of times. Its cognate antigen is unknown. Looked up from germline, CDR1 is SNHLY and CDR2 is FYNNEI. The CDR3 contains 14 residues. Trimming removed 1 base from V and 5 bases from J, with 8 bases in between. This entry is derived from a study of CD8+CD57+ T cells in acquired aplastic anemia. Whole-study context: Read counts for CD4+ cells (from healthy donors) averaged roughly 10 million. Study-wide results and caveats: Comparison of patients with controls identified around 30 shared CD8+ CDR3 sequences. A significant difference in CD8+ Simpson's diversity between patients and controls was not found.

The template used for profiling TCR beta VDJ and CDR3 was genomic DNA. TCRdb ran MiXCR on the reads and lists one entry per CDR3 protein. The sample holds 150,000 to 200,000 distinct CDR3 sequences; roughly 40% are singletons and the top ten take about 1.1%. The material sequenced was sorted CD4+, CD8+, or CD8+CD57+ T cells (not recorded which) from PBMCs. V is TRBV2 and J is TRBJ2-2; perhaps TRBD2 as D (6 bases). This clonotype was sampled from a human donor in good health. The CDR3 region is CASSEVGGTGELFF. DNA of the CDR3: TGTGCCAGCAGTGAAGTCGGAGGGACCGGGGAGCTGTTTTTT.